This is a list of T cell receptor beta chains from one sample in a study of shared T cell receptors in the human thymus. The method was immunoSEQ multiplex PCR; TCRdb's version includes in-frame clones alone and lacks a portion of them. The table includes over 65,000 clones, roughly 96% detected once. Source material: thymocytes. Receptors originate from a human donor. CDR3s include the opening cysteine and the closing phenylalanine or tryptophan. Each record gives: V gene, D gene, clone size, J gene, CDR3 protein, CDR3 DNA. D genes are given only for firm matches. Where a row states a size, it is once, few, many or the class of an expanded clone; other rows omit it.

>TRBV5-6|TRBD1|-|TRBJ1-2
CASRRGQGAPYTF
TGTGCCAGCAGGCGGGGACAGGGAGCGCCATACACCTTC
>TRBV28|-|-|TRBJ2-2
CASIWAGKANTGELFF
TGTGCCAGCATATGGGCAGGCAAAGCGAACACCGGGGAGCTGTTTTTT
>TRBV28|-|-|TRBJ1-5
CASSLFGGNQPQHF
TGTGCCAGCAGTTTATTTGGGGGCAATCAGCCCCAGCATTTT
>TRBV7-8|TRBD2|once|TRBJ2-3
CASSLWRGDTQYF
TGTGCCAGCAGCTTATGGCGGGGGGATACGCAGTATTTT
>TRBV14|-|-|TRBJ2-7
CASSENPSGNSYEQYF
TGTGCCAGCAGCGAAAATCCGTCCGGAAACTCCTACGAGCAGTACTTC
>TRBV7-6|TRBD1|-|TRBJ2-7
CASSPDGQESYEQYF
TGTGCCAGCAGCCCGGATGGACAGGAGTCCTACGAGCAGTACTTC
>TRBV7-9|TRBD1|-|TRBJ2-5
CASSLAPRGQGARETQYF
TGTGCCAGCAGCTTAGCCCCCAGAGGTCAGGGGGCGAGGGAGACCCAGTACTTC
>TRBV5-6|TRBD1|-|TRBJ1-4
CASSSGTGATNEKLFF
TGTGCCAGCAGCTCCGGGACAGGGGCAACTAATGAAAAACTGTTTTTT
>TRBV18|TRBD1|-|TRBJ2-3
CASPTGQGSDTQYF
TGTGCCAGCCCAACGGGACAGGGATCAGATACGCAGTATTTT
>TRBV28|-|-|TRBJ1-6
CASSLAGLARSSYNSPLHF
TGTGCCAGCAGTTTGGCAGGGTTGGCCCGGAGCTCCTATAATTCACCCCTCCACTTT
>TRBV5-1|-|-|TRBJ2-5
CASSLALGGQETQYF
TGCGCCAGCAGCTTGGCCCTTGGTGGGCAAGAGACCCAGTACTTC
>TRBV7-9|TRBD1|-|TRBJ1-1
CASSPAHGTGGMNTEAFF
TGTGCCAGCAGCCCAGCTCATGGGACAGGGGGTATGAACACTGAAGCTTTCTTT
>TRBV6-6|-|-|TRBJ1-1
CASSYARVFENTEAFF
TGTGCCAGCAGTTACGCCAGAGTTTTTGAGAACACTGAAGCTTTCTTT
>TRBV9|TRBD2|once|TRBJ2-2
CASSVAYSSSGGVWNTGELFF
TGTGCCAGCAGCGTAGCTTATTCATCGAGCGGGGGCGTATGGAACACCGGGGAGCTGTTTTTT
>TRBV6-6|TRBD1|-|TRBJ1-5
CASRNRGNQPQHF
TGTGCCAGCAGAAACAGGGGTAATCAGCCCCAGCATTTT
>TRBV20-1|-|-|TRBJ2-3
CSAIDPDTQYF
TGCAGTGCTATCGACCCCGATACGCAGTATTTT
>TRBV11-2|-|-|TRBJ1-2
CASSLVGGPVTNYGYTF
TGTGCCAGCAGCTTAGTCGGGGGGCCTGTTACCAACTATGGCTACACCTTC
>TRBV7-2|-|-|TRBJ2-3
CASSLGEGLQYF
TGTGCCAGCAGCTTAGGTGAGGGGCTACAGTATTTT
>TRBV11-2|TRBD2|-|TRBJ2-3
CASSSVSAGREYF
TGTGCCAGCAGCTCGGTTTCGGCAGGGAGGGAGTATTTT
>TRBV5-1|-|-|TRBJ1-1
CASSPREGGNTEAFF
TGCGCCAGCAGCCCCCGAGAGGGAGGGAACACTGAAGCTTTCTTT
>TRBV4-3|TRBD1|-|TRBJ1-5
CASSQSHRGLTNSNQPQHF
TGCGCCAGCAGCCAATCCCACAGGGGGCTCACAAATAGCAATCAGCCCCAGCATTTT
>TRBV29-1|-|-|TRBJ2-2
CSVEAQVGPMTGELFF
TGCAGCGTTGAAGCCCAAGTAGGGCCCATGACCGGGGAGCTGTTTTTT
>TRBV6-1|-|-|TRBJ2-5
CASSERQGPPPTQYF
TGTGCCAGCAGTGAACGGCAGGGCCCTCCCCCGACCCAGTACTTC
>TRBV7-6|TRBD2|-|TRBJ2-2
CASSSRTSGGHANTGELFF
TGTGCCAGCAGCTCCCGGACTAGCGGGGGACACGCGAACACCGGGGAGCTGTTTTTT
>TRBV15|TRBD1|once|TRBJ1-1
CATSTYTTGTAYEAFF
TGTGCCACCAGCACCTACACAACCGGGACAGCCTATGAAGCTTTCTTT
>TRBV7-3|-|-|TRBJ1-1
CASSLEAFF
TGTGCCAGCAGCTTAGAAGCTTTCTTT
>TRBV28|-|-|TRBJ1-6
CAIATGTFPYNSPLHF
TGTGCCATCGCTACAGGGACCTTTCCCTATAATTCACCCCTCCACTTT
>TRBV9|-|-|TRBJ2-1
CASSVGGGASDNEQFF
TGTGCCAGCAGCGTAGGAGGGGGGGCTTCGGACAATGAGCAGTTCTTC
>TRBV5-4|-|-|TRBJ1-1
CASSLKTQGWGVNTEAFF
TGTGCCAGCAGCTTGAAGACTCAGGGATGGGGGGTGAACACTGAAGCTTTCTTT
>TRBV6-1|TRBD1|once|TRBJ2-3
CASETGIASTDTQYF
TGTGCCTCCGAGACAGGGATTGCTAGCACAGATACGCAGTATTTT
>TRBV25-1|-|-|TRBJ1-2
CASSEPGVEDGYTF
TGTGCCAGCAGTGAACCAGGGGTGGAGGATGGCTACACCTTC
>TRBV29-1|-|-|TRBJ1-2
CSVEGAGVGYTF
TGCAGCGTTGAAGGTGCAGGGGTTGGCTACACCTTC
>TRBV4-3|TRBD2|once|TRBJ2-3
CASSQDLSTLYPAAGGPDTQYF
TGCGCCAGCAGCCAAGACTTGTCAACCCTCTACCCAGCTGCGGGGGGGCCAGATACGCAGTATTTT
>TRBV4-2|-|-|TRBJ2-7
CASSQVKTAGYEQYF
TGTGCCAGCAGCCAAGTCAAGACAGCAGGATACGAGCAGTACTTC
>TRBV5-4|TRBD1|-|TRBJ1-6
CASSLVGQINSPLHF
TGTGCCAGCAGCTTGGTGGGACAGATAAATTCACCCCTCCACTTT
>TRBV12-5|TRBD1|-|TRBJ2-4
CASGLTPSLPGQLAKNIQYF
TGTGCTAGTGGTTTGACCCCCTCGTTACCGGGACAGCTAGCCAAAAACATTCAGTACTTC
>TRBV9|TRBD2|once|TRBJ2-5
CASSVAGGPGQETQYF
TGTGCCAGCAGCGTCGCGGGGGGGCCGGGTCAAGAGACCCAGTACTTC
>TRBV23-1|TRBD1|-|TRBJ1-1
CASSHQGGAGTEAFF
TGCGCCAGCAGTCATCAAGGGGGCGCGGGCACTGAAGCTTTCTTT
>TRBV7-6|TRBD2|-|TRBJ2-4
CASSRVLAGSLLAKNIQYF
TGTGCCAGCAGCCGGGTCCTAGCGGGGTCACTATTAGCCAAAAACATTCAGTACTTC
>TRBV14|-|-|TRBJ2-3
CASSQLLRPSTPDTQYF
TGTGCCAGCAGCCAATTACTGCGCCCATCGACGCCAGATACGCAGTATTTT
>TRBV7-3|-|-|TRBJ1-5
CASRTGGQSRPYSNQPQHF
TGTGCCAGCAGAACGGGGGGGCAGAGCCGGCCTTATAGCAATCAGCCCCAGCATTTT
>TRBV11-3|TRBD2|-|TRBJ2-3
CASSLGGLAGGNTQYF
TGTGCCAGCAGCTTAGGTGGACTAGCGGGGGGTAATACGCAGTATTTT
>TRBV7-3|-|-|TRBJ2-3
CASSSRRAGTDYTDTQYF
TGTGCCAGCAGCTCTAGACGTGCCGGGACTGATTACACAGATACGCAGTATTTT
>TRBV10-3|-|once|TRBJ2-5
CAISERPGGQETQYF
TGTGCCATCAGTGAACGTCCAGGGGGGCAAGAGACCCAGTACTTC
>TRBV16|TRBD1|-|TRBJ2-5
CASSQPGTDKETQYF
TGTGCCAGCAGCCAGCCCGGGACAGACAAAGAGACCCAGTACTTC
>TRBV10-3|-|-|TRBJ1-1
CAITGGPRDTQNKEAFF
TGTGCCATCACTGGAGGCCCAAGGGACACACAGAATAAAGAAGCTTTCTTT
>TRBV7-3|TRBD2|-|TRBJ2-3
CASSLASGGVDTQYF
TGTGCCAGCAGCTTGGCTAGCGGGGGCGTAGATACGCAGTATTTT
>TRBV14|-|-|TRBJ2-3
CASSQEVEQDSTDTQYF
TGTGCCAGCAGCCAAGAAGTGGAACAGGATAGCACAGATACGCAGTATTTT
>TRBV29-1|-|-|TRBJ2-4
CSVGDERIAKNIQYF
TGCAGCGTTGGGGACGAACGAATAGCCAAAAACATTCAGTACTTC
>TRBV11-2|-|-|TRBJ1-2
CASTLTWSGQKNYGCTF
TGTGCCAGCACTCTAACCTGGAGCGGACAGAAAAACTATGGCTGCACCTTC
>TRBV19|-|-|TRBJ2-1
CASSLNNEQFF
TGTGCCAGTAGTCTGAACAATGAGCAGTTCTTC
>TRBV4-2|-|once|TRBJ1-2
CASSQDGQGPRTNYGYTF
TGTGCCAGCAGCCAAGATGGGCAGGGACCCAGAACTAACTATGGCTACACCTTC
>TRBV5-4|-|-|TRBJ1-6
CASSPAAGHLHF
TGTGCCAGCAGCCCCGCGGCGGGGCACCTCCACTTT
>TRBV13|-|-|TRBJ2-7
CASSTQPDEIKHEQYF
TGTGCCAGCAGCACGCAACCTGACGAGATAAAACACGAGCAGTACTTC
>TRBV6-4|-|once|TRBJ1-1
CASSDSAIGSHTEAFF
TGTGCCAGCAGTGACTCGGCAATTGGCAGCCACACTGAAGCTTTCTTT